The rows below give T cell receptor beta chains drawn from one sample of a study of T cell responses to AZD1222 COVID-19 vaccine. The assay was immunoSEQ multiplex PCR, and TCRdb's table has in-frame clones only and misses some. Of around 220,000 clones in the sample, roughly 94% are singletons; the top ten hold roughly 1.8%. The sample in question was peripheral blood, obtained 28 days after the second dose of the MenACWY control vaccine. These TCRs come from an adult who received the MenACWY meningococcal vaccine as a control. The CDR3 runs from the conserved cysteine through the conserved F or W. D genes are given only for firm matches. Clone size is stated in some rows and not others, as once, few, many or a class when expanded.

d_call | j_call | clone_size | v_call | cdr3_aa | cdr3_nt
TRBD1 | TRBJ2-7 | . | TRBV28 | CASSPPGQGAGYF | TGTGCCAGCAGTCCCCCGGGACAGGGGGCCGGGTACTTC
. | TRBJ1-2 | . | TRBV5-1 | CASSLDLGLGAAYGYTF | TGCGCCAGCAGCTTGGACCTGGGGCTGGGGGCGGCCTATGGCTACACCTTC
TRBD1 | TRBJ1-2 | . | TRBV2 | CASSLGTGDYGYTF | TGTGCCAGCAGTTTAGGAACAGGGGACTATGGCTACACCTTC
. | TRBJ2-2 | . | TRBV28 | CASSITLEHTGELFF | TGTGCCAGCAGTATCACGCTAGAGCACACCGGGGAGCTGTTTTTT
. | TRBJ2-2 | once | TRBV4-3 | CASSQVPLNTGELFF | TGCGCCAGCAGCCAAGTCCCCTTGAACACCGGGGAGCTGTTTTTT
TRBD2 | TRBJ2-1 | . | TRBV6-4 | CASSDNLAGPYNEQFF | TGTGCCAGCAGTGACAACCTAGCGGGGCCCTACAATGAGCAGTTCTTC
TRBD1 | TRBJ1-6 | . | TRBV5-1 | CASSLRQGVGSPLHF | TGCGCCAGCAGCTTAAGACAGGGGGTTGGTTCACCCCTCCACTTT
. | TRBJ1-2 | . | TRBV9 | CASSVPLGGYTF | TGTGCCAGCAGCGTCCCGTTGGGGGGCTACACCTTC
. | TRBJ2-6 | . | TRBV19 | CASSTGPGLANVLTF | TGTGCCAGTAGTACGGGACCCGGTCTGGCCAACGTCCTGACTTTC
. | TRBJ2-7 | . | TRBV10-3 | CAISELRNSYEQYF | TGTGCCATCAGTGAGCTCAGGAACTCCTACGAGCAGTACTTC
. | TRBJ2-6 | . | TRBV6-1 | CASSEVSGANVLTF | TGTGCCAGCAGTGAAGTTTCTGGGGCCAACGTCCTGACTTTC
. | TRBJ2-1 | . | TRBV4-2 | CASREKRDNEQFF | TGTGCCAGCAGGGAAAAAAGGGATAATGAGCAGTTCTTC
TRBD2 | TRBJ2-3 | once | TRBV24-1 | CATSDSRTSGGDTQYF | TGTGCCACCAGTGATTCCCGGACTAGCGGGGGAGATACGCAGTATTTT
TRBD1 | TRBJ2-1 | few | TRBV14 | CASSQGDRAFF | TGTGCCAGCAGCCAAGGGGACAGGGCGTTCTTC
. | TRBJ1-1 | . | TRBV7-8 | CASSLYRRSELGEAFF | TGTGCCAGCAGCTTATATCGGAGGTCGGAATTAGGTGAAGCTTTCTTT
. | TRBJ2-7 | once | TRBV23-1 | CASSQSMRAPVSYEQYF | TGCGCCAGCAGTCAATCGATGCGAGCGCCTGTCTCCTACGAGCAGTACTTC
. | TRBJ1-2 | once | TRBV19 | CASSTSPGSYGYTF | TGTGCCAGTAGTACCTCCCCGGGGAGCTATGGCTACACCTTC
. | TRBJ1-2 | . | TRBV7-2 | CASSLALGSIDGYTF | TGTGCCAGCAGCTTAGCCCTGGGTTCCATTGATGGCTACACCTTC
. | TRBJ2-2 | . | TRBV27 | CASPAGAGELFF | TGTGCCAGCCCCGCCGGGGCCGGGGAGCTGTTTTTT
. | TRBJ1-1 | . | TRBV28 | CAADTGIGTEAFF | TGTGCCGCTGATACAGGGATTGGCACTGAAGCTTTCTTT
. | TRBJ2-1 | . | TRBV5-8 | CASSSRDGRNEQFF | TGTGCCAGCAGCTCGCGGGACGGGCGGAATGAGCAGTTCTTC
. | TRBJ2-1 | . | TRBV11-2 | CASSGGARTSYNEQFF | TGTGCCAGCAGTGGGGGGGCTAGGACATCCTACAATGAGCAGTTCTTC
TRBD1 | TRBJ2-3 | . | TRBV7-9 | CASSETGGETDTQYF | TGTGCCAGCAGCGAGACAGGGGGCGAAACGGATACGCAGTATTTT
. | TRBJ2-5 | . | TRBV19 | CASSQQGAKETQYF | TGTGCCAGTAGTCAACAGGGAGCGAAGGAGACCCAGTACTTC
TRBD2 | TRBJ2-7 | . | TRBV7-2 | CASSPGLANNEQYF | TGTGCCAGCAGCCCAGGACTAGCGAATAACGAGCAGTACTTC
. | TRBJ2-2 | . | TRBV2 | CASGWGAGELFF | TGTGCCAGCGGGTGGGGGGCCGGGGAGCTGTTTTTT
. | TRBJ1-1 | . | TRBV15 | CATSRGLPMNTEAFF | TGTGCCACCAGCAGAGGGTTACCGATGAACACTGAAGCTTTCTTT
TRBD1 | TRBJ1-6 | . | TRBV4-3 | CASSQMPSTGEFNSPLHF | TGCGCCAGCAGCCAAATGCCTTCGACAGGGGAATTTAATTCACCCCTCCACTTT
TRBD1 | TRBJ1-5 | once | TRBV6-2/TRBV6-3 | CASSQTGQGGNQPQHF | TGTGCCAGCAGTCAAACCGGACAGGGCGGCAATCAGCCCCAGCATTTT
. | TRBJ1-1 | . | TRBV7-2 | CASSLALSGSGNTEAFF | TGTGCCAGCAGCTTAGCCCTTTCAGGTTCGGGGAACACTGAAGCTTTCTTT
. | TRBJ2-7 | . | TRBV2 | CASSDGAVVSYEQYF | TGTGCCAGCAGTGACGGAGCGGTAGTCTCCTACGAGCAGTACTTC
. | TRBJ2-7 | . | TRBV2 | CASREGRVRSYEQYF | TGTGCCAGCAGAGAAGGACGGGTTAGGTCCTACGAGCAGTACTTC
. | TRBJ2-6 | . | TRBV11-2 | CASSLVFGQTSGANVLTF | TGTGCCAGCAGCTTAGTATTTGGGCAAACCTCTGGGGCCAACGTCCTGACTTTC
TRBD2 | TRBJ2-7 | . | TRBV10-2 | CASSGLAGRDEQYF | TGCGCCAGCAGTGGGCTAGCAGGGAGGGACGAGCAGTACTTC
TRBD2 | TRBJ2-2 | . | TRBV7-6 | CASSSYSGSTGELFF | TGTGCCAGCAGCTCCTATAGCGGGAGTACCGGGGAGCTGTTTTTT
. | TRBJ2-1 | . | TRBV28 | CASRQASYNEQFF | TGTGCCAGCAGGCAGGCCTCCTACAATGAGCAGTTCTTC
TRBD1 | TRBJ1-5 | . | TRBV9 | CASSRTGYFGEPQHF | TGTGCCAGCAGCAGGACAGGGTATTTTGGTGAGCCCCAGCATTTT
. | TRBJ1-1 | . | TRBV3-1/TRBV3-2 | CASSPPGLLKAFF | TGTGCCAGCAGCCCTCCGGGACTGCTAAAAGCTTTCTTT
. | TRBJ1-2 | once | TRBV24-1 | CATSDRREHGYTF | TGTGCCACCAGTGATCGAAGGGAACATGGCTACACCTTC
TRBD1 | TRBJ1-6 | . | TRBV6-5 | CASSLTGLGDSPLHF | TGTGCCAGCAGCTTGACAGGGCTGGGGGATTCACCCCTCCACTTT
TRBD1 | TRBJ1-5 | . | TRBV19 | CASSRRDRGQGNQPQHF | TGTGCCAGTAGTCGACGGGACAGGGGGCAAGGCAATCAGCCCCAGCATTTT
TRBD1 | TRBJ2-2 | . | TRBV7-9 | CASSFRTGHTGELFF | TGTGCCAGCAGCTTCCGGACAGGGCACACCGGGGAGCTGTTTTTT
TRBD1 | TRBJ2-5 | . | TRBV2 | CASRENRGPQETQYF | TGTGCCAGTCGCGAAAACAGGGGGCCTCAAGAGACCCAGTACTTC
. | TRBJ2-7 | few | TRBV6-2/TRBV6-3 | CASSRQVPYEQYF | TGTGCCAGCAGCCGACAGGTTCCCTACGAGCAGTACTTC
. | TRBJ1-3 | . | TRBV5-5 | CASSLGGPVLGNTIYF | TGTGCCAGCAGCTTGGGGGGGCCTGTTCTTGGAAACACCATATATTTT
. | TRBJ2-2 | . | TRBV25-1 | CATERGAGELFF | TGTGCCACCGAACGCGGGGCCGGGGAGCTGTTTTTT
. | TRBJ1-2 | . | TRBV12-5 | CASGPRGDGGGYTF | TGTGCTAGTGGTCCCCGGGGGGATGGCGGTGGCTACACCTTC
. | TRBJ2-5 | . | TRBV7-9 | CASSSGQPIGETQYF | TGTGCCAGCAGCTCTGGACAGCCGATTGGGGAGACCCAGTACTTC
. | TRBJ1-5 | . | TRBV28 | CASIMALGQEPQHF | TGTGCCAGCATTATGGCATTAGGCCAGGAGCCCCAGCATTTT
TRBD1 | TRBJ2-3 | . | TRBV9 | CASSVDFGTGKQYF | TGTGCCAGCAGCGTAGATTTTGGGACAGGGAAGCAGTATTTT
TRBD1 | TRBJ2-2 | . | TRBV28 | CASSPPDRATGELFF | TGTGCCAGCAGTCCCCCGGACAGGGCCACCGGGGAGCTGTTTTTT
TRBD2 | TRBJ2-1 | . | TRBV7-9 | CASSLQAGGSSRQFF | TGTGCCAGCAGCTTACAAGCGGGAGGTAGTTCGAGGCAGTTCTTC
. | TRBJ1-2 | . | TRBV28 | CASSFNRNNYYYGYTF | TGTGCCAGCAGTTTTAACAGGAACAACTATTACTATGGCTACACCTTC
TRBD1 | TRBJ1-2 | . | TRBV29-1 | CSVEGVGQGAGGYTF | TGCAGCGTTGAAGGGGTCGGACAGGGGGCGGGTGGCTACACCTTC
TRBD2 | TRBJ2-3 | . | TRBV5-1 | CASSPSTSFLTDTQYF | TGCGCCAGCAGCCCCTCGACTAGCTTCCTCACAGATACGCAGTATTTT